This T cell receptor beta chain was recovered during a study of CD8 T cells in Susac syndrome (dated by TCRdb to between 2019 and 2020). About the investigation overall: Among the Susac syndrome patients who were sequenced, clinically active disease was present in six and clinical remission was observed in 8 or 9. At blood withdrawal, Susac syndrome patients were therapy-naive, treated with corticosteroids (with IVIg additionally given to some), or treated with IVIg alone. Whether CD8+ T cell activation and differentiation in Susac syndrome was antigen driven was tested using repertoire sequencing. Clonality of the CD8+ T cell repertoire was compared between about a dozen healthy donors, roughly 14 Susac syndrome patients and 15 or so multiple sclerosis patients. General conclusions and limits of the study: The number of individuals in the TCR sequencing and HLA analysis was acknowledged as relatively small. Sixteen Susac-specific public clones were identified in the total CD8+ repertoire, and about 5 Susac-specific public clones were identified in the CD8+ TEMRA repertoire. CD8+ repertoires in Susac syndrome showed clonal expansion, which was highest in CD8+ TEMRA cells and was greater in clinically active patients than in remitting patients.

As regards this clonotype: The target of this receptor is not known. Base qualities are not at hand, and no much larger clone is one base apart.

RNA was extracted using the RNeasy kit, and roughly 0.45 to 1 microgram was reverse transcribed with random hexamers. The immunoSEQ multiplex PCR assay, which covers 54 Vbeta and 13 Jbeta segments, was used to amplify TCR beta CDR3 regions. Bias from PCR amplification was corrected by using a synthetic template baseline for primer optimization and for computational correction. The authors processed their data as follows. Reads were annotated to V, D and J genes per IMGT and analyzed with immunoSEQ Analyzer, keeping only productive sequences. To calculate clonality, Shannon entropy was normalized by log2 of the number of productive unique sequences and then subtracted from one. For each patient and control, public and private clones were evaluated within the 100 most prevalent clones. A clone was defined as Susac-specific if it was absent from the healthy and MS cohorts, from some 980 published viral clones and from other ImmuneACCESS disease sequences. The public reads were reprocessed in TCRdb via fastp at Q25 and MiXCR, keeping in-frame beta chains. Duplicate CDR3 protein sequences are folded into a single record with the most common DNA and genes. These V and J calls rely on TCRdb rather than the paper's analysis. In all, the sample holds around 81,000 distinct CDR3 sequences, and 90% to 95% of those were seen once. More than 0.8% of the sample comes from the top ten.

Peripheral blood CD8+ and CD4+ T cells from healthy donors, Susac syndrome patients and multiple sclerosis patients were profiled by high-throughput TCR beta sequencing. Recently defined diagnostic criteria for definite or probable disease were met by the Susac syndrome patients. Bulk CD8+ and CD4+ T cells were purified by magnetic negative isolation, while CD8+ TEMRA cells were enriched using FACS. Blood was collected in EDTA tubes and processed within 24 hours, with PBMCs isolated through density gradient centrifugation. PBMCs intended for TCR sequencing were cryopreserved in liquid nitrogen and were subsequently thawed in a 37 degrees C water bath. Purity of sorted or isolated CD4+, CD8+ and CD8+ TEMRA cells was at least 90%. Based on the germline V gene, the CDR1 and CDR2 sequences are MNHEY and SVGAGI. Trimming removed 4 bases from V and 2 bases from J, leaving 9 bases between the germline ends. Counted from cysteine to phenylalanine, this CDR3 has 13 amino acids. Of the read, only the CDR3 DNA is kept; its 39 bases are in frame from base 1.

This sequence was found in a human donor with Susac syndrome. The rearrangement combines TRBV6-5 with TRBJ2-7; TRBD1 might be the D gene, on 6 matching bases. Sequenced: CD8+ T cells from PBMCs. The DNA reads TGTGCCAGCAGTTTACAGGGCCCCTACGAGCAGTACTTC. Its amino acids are CASSLQGPYEQYF.